Listed here are 27 T cell receptor beta chains from one sample, sequenced in a study of blood T cell repertoires in COVID-19. Some clones are missing from TCRdb's copy, which holds only in-frame ones; the method was immunoSEQ multiplex PCR. The sample has 200,000 to 300,000 clones; approximately 83% are singletons. Sequenced: PBMCs or T cells enriched from blood (not recorded which). These receptors were collected from a woman aged 40 to 50 who had been exposed to COVID-19.

The rearrangement links TRBV7-9 to TRBJ2-1, with D possibly TRBD1 on 6 matching bases. The V gene's germline CDR1 is SEHNR and CDR2 FQNEAQ (reference sequence). This CDR3 is 12 amino acids long. V gave up 1 base and J gave up 10 bases, with 8 bases separating them. The CDR3 DNA follows: TGTGCCAGCAGCTTAGTAGACAGGGAGCAGTTCTTC. This encodes CASSLVDREQFF.

V gene TRBV7-6 combines with J gene TRBJ1-5, with TRBD1 matching 8 bases. V lost 5 bases and J lost 7; bases outside the gene matches: 10. CDR3 length: 15 amino acids. Germline assignment: CDR1 SGHVS and CDR2 FNYEAQ. CDR3 residues: CASSPPRQGSQPQHF. In DNA form, the CDR3 reads TGTGCCAGCAGCCCCCCCAGACAGGGGTCGCAGCCCCAGCATTTT.

CDR3 coding DNA: TGTGCCAGCAGTGAGGGACAGGGGGCCATTGGCTACACCTTC. This codes for CASSEGQGAIGYTF. This rearrangement joins TRBV6-1 to TRBJ1-2; the match to TRBD1 covers 12 bases. This CDR3 is built from 14 residues. CDR1 is MNHNS and CDR2 is SASEGT in the germline V gene. V lost 3 bases, J lost 7 bases, and 3 bases stayed unmatched.

The chain joins TRBV12-3 or TRBV12-4 to TRBJ1-2; D possibly corresponds to TRBD1 (5 bases). The V end lost 6 bases, the J end lost 4 bases, and 12 bases lay between the germline ends. The CDR3 covers 13 residues. CDR3 DNA: TGTGCCAGCAGGTCGGGACTTGGCTATGGCTACACCTTC. Protein product: CASRSGLGYGYTF.

This sequence joins TRBV5-4 and TRBJ2-3; 9 bases align to TRBD1. Germline V gives CDR1 SGHNT, CDR2 YYREEE (reference sequence). The CDR3 has 16 residues. The V gene end was trimmed by 4 bases and the J gene end by 9 bases; junction bases not matched to a gene: 15. CDR3 residues: CASSPTGGQGVETQYF. CDR3 in DNA: TGTGCCAGCAGCCCGACCGGGGGACAGGGAGTGGAGACGCAGTATTTT.

CDR3 sequence: CASSLDPGTSTDTQYF. The CDR3 DNA is TGTGCCAGCAGTTTAGATCCTGGGACTAGCACAGATACGCAGTATTTT. V is TRBV28 and J is TRBJ2-3, with D tentatively TRBD2 (6 bases). V shed 2 bases and J shed 0 bases, with 12 bases lying between them. The CDR3 consists of 16 residues. Germline values: CDR1 MDHEN, CDR2 SYDVKM.

At least ten counts were recorded for this clone. This chain links TRBV7-2 with TRBJ2-2, with TRBD1 matching over 8 bases. CDR3 length: 15 residues. Germline CDR1 SGHTA, CDR2 FQGNSA. Losses at the gene ends were 1 base for V and 4 bases for J; bases not matched to a gene: 2. CDR3 DNA: TGTGCCAGCAGCTTAGTCGGGACAGGCACCGGGGAGCTGTTTTTT. Its protein is CASSLVGTGTGELFF. Together with reference TRBV7-2 and TRBJ2-2, the CDR3 gives the full variable domain: GAGVSQSPSNKVTEKGKDVELRCDPISGHTALYWYRQSLGQGLEFLIYFQGNSAPDKSGLPSDRFSAERTGGSVSTLTIQRTQQEDSAVYLCASSLVGTGTGELFFGEGSRLTVL.

The chain links TRBV19 to TRBJ1-2, with a weak D call TRBD1 (5 bases). Trimming took off 2 bases at V and 2 bases at J, with 12 bases between the two ends. The CDR3 is made up of 15 amino acids. Germline V lookup: CDR1 LNHDA, CDR2 SQIVND (reference sequence). In DNA form, the CDR3 reads TGTGCCAGTAGTATATTCCCGACAGAAAACTATGGCTACACCTTC. As protein: CASSIFPTENYGYTF.

The V call is TRBV12-5, the J call TRBJ2-1, with unresolved D. V dropped 0 bases and J dropped 8 bases, with 14 bases sitting between them. The CDR3 runs to 15 residues. CDR1 and CDR2 (germline): LGHNT, FRNRAP. For the CDR3, the DNA is TGTGCTAGTGGTTTGGTACCCCGCCGAGCGTATGAGCAGTTCTTC. This sequence encodes CASGLVPRRAYEQFF.

V usage is TRBV5-6 and J usage is TRBJ1-1; no clear D. This CDR3 spans 11 amino acids. With 5 bases removed from V and 0 bases from J, the gap between germline ends came to 2 bases. Germline V CDR1 and CDR2: SGHDT, YYEEEE. Here the CDR3 DNA reads TGTGCCAGCAGTATGAACACTGAAGCTTTCTTT. The encoded protein is CASSMNTEAFF.

The V and J genes are TRBV25-1 and TRBJ2-7; 8 bases are shared with TRBD2. V lost 6 bases and J lost 4; bases outside the gene matches: 2. CDR3 length: 12 residues. Germline loops: CDR1 MGHDK, CDR2 SYGVNS. The CDR3 region is CASSPGGYEQYF. The CDR3 bases are TGTGCCAGCAGCCCGGGAGGGTACGAGCAGTACTTC.

The chain carries TRBV24-1 and TRBJ2-5; possibly TRBD1 for D (6 bases). The length of the CDR3 is 14 residues. Germline values: CDR1 KGHDR, CDR2 SFDVKD. Between the trimmed V and J ends, which lost 5 bases and 4 bases, there was a span of 13 bases. CDR3 sequence (DNA): TGTGCCACCAGTGCCCGAACAGGGACAGAGACCCAGTACTTC. Its translation is CATSARTGTETQYF.

V gene TRBV9 combines with J gene TRBJ1-3; D unresolved. V was pared by 6 bases and J by 2 bases, with 15 bases between. Germline V gene data show CDR1 as SGDLS and CDR2 as YYNGEE. The CDR3 is 15 residues long. The CDR3 nucleotides read TGTGCCAGCACCAAAGGAGAGGGAGCTGGAAACACCATATATTTT. Translating it yields CASTKGEGAGNTIYF. Supplemented by reference TRBV9 and TRBJ1-3, the full variable domain reads DSGVTQTPKHLITATGQRVTLRCSPRSGDLSVYWYQQSLDQGLQFLIQYYNGEERAKGNILERFSAQQFPDLHSELNLSSLELGDSALYFCASTKGEGAGNTIYFGEGSWLTVV.

V and J are TRBV4-3 and TRBJ1-2, with D possibly matching TRBD1 (5 bases). Between the trimmed V and J ends, which lost 5 bases and 3 bases, there was a span of 13 bases. Germline V CDR1 and CDR2: LGHNA, YSLEER. CDR3 length: 14 amino acids. The CDR3 DNA sequence: TGCGCCAGCAGCATAATGCAGGGCGACTATGGCTACACCTTC. It yields the protein CASSIMQGDYGYTF.

The genes are TRBV29-1 and TRBJ1-1, with D possibly TRBD1 on 6 matching bases. CDR1 and CDR2 (germline): SQVTM, ANQGSEA. V was clipped by 7 bases and J by 7 bases, with 16 bases between them. The length of the CDR3 is 12 residues. CDR3 sequence: CSAESGGGEAFF. DNA of the CDR3: TGCAGCGCTGAGAGCGGGGGCGGTGAAGCTTTCTTT.

The chain joins TRBV9 to TRBJ1-1; 8 nucleotides align to TRBD1. There are 14 residues in the CDR3. V was clipped by 0 bases and J by 4 bases; unmatched bases: 2. CDR1 is SGDLS, CDR2 YYNGEE, per germline. This CDR3 reads CASSVGDRSTEAFF. The CDR3 bases are TGTGCCAGCAGCGTAGGGGACAGGTCCACTGAAGCTTTCTTT.

V usage is TRBV6-5 and J usage is TRBJ2-4; the D gene is possibly TRBD2 (7 bases). The CDR3 length is 15 residues. CDR1 is MNHEY and CDR2 is SVGAGI in the germline V gene. Trimming removed 6 bases at V and 6 bases at J, with 18 bases between. Written as DNA, the CDR3 is TGTGCCAGCAGGGGGGAGGGGGGCCAGACAAACATTCAGTACTTC. This encodes CASRGEGGQTNIQYF.

The V gene is TRBV12-5, the J gene TRBJ1-2; 8 bases are a match to TRBD1. V was pared by 4 bases and J by 0 bases, with 7 bases of the junction left unmatched. The germline CDR1 and CDR2 sequences are LGHNT and FRNRAP. This CDR3 has 16 amino acids. DNA for the CDR3: TGTGCTAGTGGTTGGGGGACAGGCTCAACTAACTATGGCTACACCTTC. Translating it yields CASGWGTGSTNYGYTF.

CDR3 sequence (DNA): TGTGCCAGCGCCGACCGGGGGGCCCGAGAGACCCAGTACTTC. Its protein is CASADRGARETQYF. The chain recombines TRBV5-4 with TRBJ2-5; weak D call: TRBD2 (7 bases). The germline gives CDR1 SGHNT, CDR2 YYREEE (reference sequence). Trimming cost V 7 bases and J 4 bases, with 17 bases left between them. The length of the CDR3 is 14 residues.

The rearrangement joins TRBV9 to TRBJ1-1; unclear D gene. Germline CDR1 is SGDLS and CDR2 is YYNGEE. The CDR3 consists of 12 residues. V dropped 4 bases and J dropped 4 bases, with 8 bases sitting between them. The CDR3 here is CASSPHSTEAFF. DNA for the CDR3: TGTGCCAGCAGCCCCCACAGCACTGAAGCTTTCTTT.

This chain links TRBV5-1 with TRBJ2-1; a possible D gene is TRBD1 (7 bases). CDR3 length equals 16 residues. V was trimmed by 4 bases and J by 4 bases, leaving 18 bases between them. Germline CDR1 and CDR2: SGHRS and YFSETQ. The CDR3, as DNA: TGCGCCAGCAGCGCCCTAGGGGGCGCGGGGTACAATGAGCAGTTCTTC. Encoded protein: CASSALGGAGYNEQFF.

This chain connects TRBV28 to TRBJ1-2; the match to TRBD1 covers 10 bases. The J segment lost 4 bases and the V segment lost 6 bases, leaving 8 bases of the junction unmatched. The CDR3 has 15 residues. From germline, CDR1 is MDHEN and CDR2 SYDVKM. The CDR3 DNA reads as TGTGCCAGCAGGCGTCCGGGACAGGGGCGCTATGGCTACACCTTC. The encoded protein is CASRRPGQGRYGYTF.

In this sample, this clone turned up once. The chain is built from TRBV7-2 and TRBJ1-6; 9 nucleotides match TRBD1. The V and J ends lost 3 bases and 8 bases, in that order; junction bases with no gene match: 8. Germline loops: CDR1 SGHTA, CDR2 FQGNSA. The length of the CDR3 is 16 residues. CDR3 protein: CASSFTPGQGYSPLHF. The CDR3 DNA reads as TGTGCCAGCAGCTTTACACCGGGACAGGGATATTCACCCCTCCACTTT.

V usage is TRBV28 and J usage is TRBJ1-1; D gene ambiguous. Trimming left V 5 bases short and J 2 bases short, with 6 bases between. From germline, CDR1 is MDHEN and CDR2 SYDVKM. This CDR3 comprises 12 residues. The CDR3 region has the DNA TGTGCCAGCAGTCTAGTTAACACTGAAGCTTTCTTT. Translated: CASSLVNTEAFF.

The genes are TRBV5-6 and TRBJ2-1; 11 bases align to TRBD2. This CDR3 comprises 16 residues. With V trimmed by 4 bases and J by 6 bases, 9 bases remained unmatched. Germline CDR1 reads SGHDT; CDR2 reads YYEEEE. Here the CDR3 reads CASSLQTSGVVNEQFF. CDR3 sequence (DNA): TGTGCCAGCAGCCTCCAGACTAGCGGGGTCGTCAATGAGCAGTTCTTC.

The chain carries TRBV5-1 and TRBJ1-3; 8 bases line up with TRBD1. The CDR3 loop spans 15 amino acids. Per the germline V gene, CDR1 is SGHRS and CDR2 is YFSETQ. Trimming took 1 base from V and 3 from J; bases not matched to a gene: 3. CDR3 nucleotide sequence: TGCGCCAGCAGCTTGTCAGGGGGCGATGGAAACACCATATATTTT. Amino acid sequence: CASSLSGGDGNTIYF.

The table lists this clone with a count of one. The chain links TRBV28 to TRBJ1-2, with a weak D call TRBD1 (5 bases). The length of the CDR3 is 12 residues. Germline-derived CDR1 and CDR2 are MDHEN and SYDVKM. V was cut by 1 base and J by 8 bases, with 8 bases left in between. CDR3 residues: CASSLLGVGYTF. The DNA of the CDR3 is TGTGCCAGCAGTTTATTAGGGGTAGGCTACACCTTC.